The clone carrying this TCR beta chain came up a few times. Its antigen is unidentified. This entry is derived from a study of T-cell memory formation after mild COVID-19. TCR alpha and TCR beta cDNA libraries carrying sample barcodes and UMIs were produced by 5'RACE using constant-segment primers. One entry per CDR3 protein, called by TCRdb with MiXCR from the 5' RACE reads. The sample shows roughly 200,000 distinct CDR3 sequences, approximately 16% of them seen only once. Germline V gene data show CDR1 as MNHEY and CDR2 as SVGAGI. The CDR3 has 11 residues. V was clipped by 6 bases and J by 7 bases, with 9 bases between them. Study-level findings and limits: Day 15 to 85 contracting clones showed balanced CD4/CD8; later expanders leaned CD4+.

The chain uses TRBV6-5 and TRBJ1-2; D unclear. The sample comprised PBMCs or a T cell subset sorted from them (not recorded which). The sequence derives from an adult woman who had mild COVID-19 (a few samples of this study predate the infection). Cell type and time point are not known. The CDR3 sequence: CASRQTAGYTF. CDR3 bases: TGTGCCAGCAGACAAACGGCTGGCTACACCTTC.